The 22 T cell receptor beta chains below were found in one sample sequenced in a study of regulatory T cells in long-lasting Graves disease. Construction of the TCR beta libraries employed iRepertoire HTBI primers in conjunction with Arm-PCR of CDR3 regions. MiXCR, run by TCRdb on the multiplex PCR reads, gives a single entry per CDR3 protein. The repertoire consists of 200,000 to 300,000 distinct CDR3 sequences, with around 20% occurring once and the leading ten covering around 13%. Time point described: newly diagnosed GD, antithyroid drugs for less than 3 months. PBMCs provided the RNA from which the TCR library was made. The specimen comprised peripheral blood mononuclear cells (PBMCs), sampled at new diagnosis, from a patient treated with antithyroid drugs. These TCRs come from a female donor with Graves disease.

This clonotype was counted only a few times. The V gene is TRBV27, the J gene TRBJ2-2; either TRBD1 or TRBD2 may supply D (5 bases each). Trimming took 2 bases from V and 5 from J, leaving 24 bases between them. Per germline, CDR1 MNHEY and CDR2 SMNVEV (reference sequence). The CDR3 is made up of 19 amino acids. CDR3: CASSLRPAGGPSGTGELFF. CDR3 coding DNA: TGTGCCAGCAGTTTACGACCTGCCGGAGGACCATCAGGGACCGGGGAGCTGTTTTTT.

The chain combines TRBV7-2 with TRBJ2-3; 11 nucleotides align to TRBD2. The germline CDR1 and CDR2 sequences are SGHTA and FQGNSA. This CDR3 has 15 residues. Trimming took 4 bases from V and 5 from J; bases not matched to a gene: 5. CDR3 DNA sequence: TGTGCCAGCAGCTCTCAGCTAGCGGGAGGAGATACGCAGTATTTT. This encodes CASSSQLAGGDTQYF.

The chain has TRBV5-6 and TRBJ2-1; 14 bases map to TRBD2. The CDR3 is 15 residues long. In germline, CDR1 is SGHDT, CDR2 YYEEEE. The V segment lost 4 bases and the J segment 8 bases; nucleotides outside the gene matches: 5. The CDR3 sequence is CASSPGTSGRYEQFF. The CDR3 DNA reads as TGTGCCAGCAGCCCGGGGACTAGCGGGAGATATGAGCAGTTCTTC.

The V call is TRBV7-9, the J call TRBJ2-3; D may match TRBD1 or TRBD2 (6 bases each). Trimming took 5 bases from V and 2 from J, leaving 14 bases between them. The CDR3 spans 15 residues. Germline lookup yields CDR1 SEHNR and CDR2 FQNEAQ (reference sequence). The CDR3 here is CASSRPGASTDTQYF. For the CDR3, the DNA is TGTGCCAGCAGCCGCCCGGGGGCTTCCACAGATACGCAGTATTTT.

This chain joins TRBV27 and TRBJ2-7, with 12 bases identical to TRBD2. The J segment lost 4 bases and the V segment lost 4 bases, leaving 8 bases of the junction unmatched. The CDR3 runs 16 residues. Germline V gives CDR1 MNHEY, CDR2 SMNVEV (reference sequence). DNA of the CDR3: TGTGCCAGCAGTTCTCCGAAGACTAGCGGGAGTTACGAGCAGTACTTC. As protein: CASSSPKTSGSYEQYF.

There are many counts of this clonotype. A read error may account for a junction end that differs from germline. The chain couples TRBV7-2 to TRBJ2-1; D uncertain. CDR3 length: 16 residues. Germline lookup yields CDR1 SGHTA and CDR2 FQGNSA. CDR3 loop: CASSLLSGPPYNEQFF. The CDR3 DNA sequence: TGCGCCAGCAGCTTGTTATCCGGGCCCCCCTACAATGAGCAGTTCTTC.

This clonotype came up many times. The rearrangement links TRBV12-3 or TRBV12-4 to TRBJ1-1, with 7 bases identical to TRBD1. The ends lost 6 bases at V and 8 bases at J; junction bases unmatched: 6. The CDR3 totals 12 residues. The CDR3 DNA reads TGTGCCAGCAGCTGGAGGGGGCAGGAAGCTTTCTTT. Protein sequence: CASSWRGQEAFF.

This clonotype has a handful of counts. Since a much larger clone is just one base distant, this may be a read error. V is TRBV2 and J is TRBJ2-1; a possible D gene is TRBD1 (6 bases). CDR3 length equals 14 residues. Germline CDR1 SNHLY, CDR2 FYNNEI. In DNA, the CDR3 is TGTGCGACCCCCCCTTGGGACAACCACAATGAGCAGTTCTTC. It is translated as CATPPWDNHNEQFF.

This clonotype was seen repeatedly, ten times or more. The chain employs TRBV12-3 or TRBV12-4 and TRBJ2-1; 7 positions agree with TRBD2. V lost 4 bases and J lost 7; bases outside the gene matches: 7. This CDR3 is 14 amino acids long. This CDR3 reads CASSSPGTTNEQFF. CDR3 in DNA: TGTGCCAGCAGTTCCCCCGGGACTACGAATGAGCAGTTCTTC.

The V gene is TRBV6-1, the J gene TRBJ2-3; D is unclear. CDR1 and CDR2 (germline): MNHNS, SASEGT. V lost 7 bases and J 2 bases, leaving 19 bases between the germline ends. This CDR3 comprises 16 residues. The DNA of the CDR3 is TGTGCCAGCATGGTTCGTTCGGTGATCCCCACAGATACGCAGTATTTT. Protein: CASMVRSVIPTDTQYF.

There are many counts of this clonotype. CDR3 in amino acids: CASSSGEIEQYF. The CDR3 bases are TGTGCCAGCAGTTCAGGGGAAATCGAGCAGTACTTC. The chain carries TRBV28 and TRBJ2-7, with a possible D match to TRBD1 (6 bases). The V gene lost 4 bases and the J gene lost 6 bases, with 10 bases spanning the gap. This CDR3 spans 12 amino acids. CDR1 and CDR2 (germline): MDHEN, SYDVKM.

This clonotype was counted many times. The chain is built from TRBV6-2 or TRBV6-3 and TRBJ1-4; TRBD1 might be the D (5 bases). This CDR3 has 15 amino acids. Germline assignment: CDR1 MNHEY and CDR2 SVGEGT. Trimming cost V 5 bases and J 0 bases, with 10 bases left between them. CDR3 protein: CASSQGRATNEKLFF. CDR3 DNA: TGTGCCAGCAGTCAGGGACGTGCAACTAATGAAAAACTGTTTTTT.

CDR3 DNA: TGTGCCAGCAGTCGAGACGGGACAGGGTTCTACGAGCAGTACTTC. The encoded protein is CASSRDGTGFYEQYF. This chain connects TRBV2 to TRBJ2-7, with 9 bases lining up with TRBD1. CDR1 and CDR2 (germline): SNHLY, FYNNEI. The trim removed 5 bases at V and 3 bases at J, leaving 8 bases unmatched. This CDR3 spans 15 amino acids. Looking up the rest from reference TRBV2 and TRBJ2-7 gives the full variable domain: EPEVTQTPSHQVTQMGQEVILRCVPISNHLYFYWYRQILGQKVEFLVSFYNNEISEKSEIFDDQFSVERPDGSNFTLKIRSTKLEDSAMYFCASSRDGTGFYEQYFGPGTRLTVT.

This clonotype was observed a handful of times. This chain uses TRBV4-3 with TRBJ2-2; D possibly corresponds to TRBD1 (5 bases). The V and J ends lost 0 bases and 0 bases respectively, with 11 bases between them. CDR3 size: 17 residues. Germline assignment: CDR1 LGHNA and CDR2 YSLEER. This CDR3 is CASSQDLAGSNTGELFF. The CDR3 coding sequence is TGCGCCAGCAGCCAAGATCTCGCAGGGTCGAACACCGGGGAGCTGTTTTTT.

This clonotype was seen a few times. The gene calls are TRBV12-3 or TRBV12-4 and TRBJ2-5; TRBD1 agrees at 12 bases. The CDR3 length is 15 residues. Trimming removed 2 bases from V and 4 bases from J; junction bases left unmatched: 2. The CDR3 loop is CASSLSGQGAETQYF. CDR3 in DNA: TGTGCCAGCAGTTTATCGGGACAGGGGGCAGAGACCCAGTACTTC.

This clonotype has a count of ten or more. The chain joins TRBV9 to TRBJ2-5, with D hard to call. The CDR3 loop spans 14 amino acids. The germline CDR1 and CDR2 sequences are SGDLS and YYNGEE. Between the trimmed V and J ends, which lost 0 bases and 2 bases, there was a span of 8 bases. The CDR3 sequence is CASSVGGQQETQYF. The CDR3 region has the DNA TGTGCCAGCAGCGTAGGTGGGCAGCAAGAGACCCAGTACTTC.

The table lists this clonotype with a few counts. The V gene is TRBV28, the J gene TRBJ2-1; 10 bases are a match to TRBD2. The V gene end was trimmed by 2 bases and the J gene end by 7 bases; junction bases not matched to a gene: 2. Germline lookup yields CDR1 MDHEN and CDR2 SYDVKM. This CDR3 has 14 amino acids. The CDR3 protein is CASSLLAGVNEQFF. CDR3 DNA: TGTGCCAGCAGTTTACTAGCGGGGGTAAATGAGCAGTTCTTC.

This clonotype was counted at least ten times. The CDR3 here is CSTRTSGSYNEQFF. For the CDR3, the DNA is TGCAGTACCAGGACTAGCGGCTCCTACAATGAGCAGTTCTTC. The chain is built from TRBV20-1 and TRBJ2-1; 10 bases match TRBD2. The CDR3 is 14 residues long. The V gene's germline CDR1 is DFQATT and CDR2 SNEGSKA (reference sequence). V shed 8 bases, J shed 0 bases, and the junction held 4 bases outside the gene matches.

There are many counts of this clonotype. CDR3 coding DNA: TGTGCCAGCAGCTTGGCTCCGGCTGAAGCTTTCTTT. This codes for CASSLAPAEAFF. The chain joins TRBV5-5 to TRBJ1-1; unclear D gene. Looked up from germline, CDR1 is SGHKS and CDR2 is YYEKEE (reference sequence). V lost 0 bases and J 6 bases, leaving 6 bases between the germline ends. The CDR3 totals 12 residues.

As regards this clonotype: A far larger clone is a single base away, which makes a read error likely. The rearrangement joins TRBV20-1 to TRBJ2-3; 12 bases map to TRBD1. The DNA end is a closer match to TRBJ2-7, so the J assignment may be wrong. Germline CDR1 is DFQATT and CDR2 is SNEGSKA (reference sequence). The CDR3 extends over 14 amino acids. CDR3 sequence: CSVRGGTGGHEQYF. DNA for the CDR3: TGCAGTGTTAGAGGCGGGACAGGGGGCCACGAGCAGTACTTC.

There are many counts of this clonotype. V is TRBV20-1 and J is TRBJ2-7; a weak D match, TRBD2 (6 bases). The CDR3 length is 14 residues. Germline values: CDR1 DFQATT, CDR2 SNEGSKA (reference sequence). V gave up 0 bases and J gave up 2 bases, with 11 bases separating them. CDR3 coding DNA: TGCAGTGCTAGAGATAATAAGCGGGCCTACGAGCAGTACTTC. Protein sequence: CSARDNKRAYEQYF.

This clonotype was counted ten times or more. This rearrangement joins TRBV3-1 to TRBJ2-5; 12 nucleotides match TRBD2. The CDR3 is 14 residues long. Germline loops: CDR1 LGHDT, CDR2 YNNKEL (reference sequence). J was trimmed by 5 bases and V by 4 bases; bases with no gene match: 2. CDR3 in amino acids: CASSRTSGMETQYF. The CDR3 DNA reads TGTGCCAGCAGCCGGACTAGCGGGATGGAGACCCAGTACTTC.